Presented here are 21 T cell receptor beta chains from one specimen sequenced in a study of blood T cell repertoires in COVID-19. Assay used: immunoSEQ multiplex PCR; TCRdb lists only in-frame clones, some missing. The data show approximately 90,000 clones, 78% seen once. Sequenced material: peripheral blood. These receptors were taken from a man between 65 and 85 years old with COVID-19, enrolled during active disease.

The chain links TRBV6-6 to TRBJ2-5; TRBD1 matches at 8 bases. The J segment lost 5 bases and the V segment lost 6 bases, leaving 8 bases of the junction unmatched. CDR3 size: 14 residues. Germline CDR1 MNHNY, CDR2 SVGAGI (reference sequence). CDR3 residues: CASRRQGLGETQYF. CDR3 DNA sequence: TGTGCCAGCAGGAGACAGGGGCTCGGGGAGACCCAGTACTTC.

The chain joins TRBV7-2 to TRBJ2-5; 13 positions agree with TRBD2. CDR1 and CDR2 (germline): SGHTA, FQGNSA. The CDR3 sequence is 16 residues long. Unmatched junction bases numbered 4, after V lost 5 bases and J lost 1 base. Here the CDR3 reads CASSLRLAGGQETQYF. The DNA for the CDR3 is TGTGCCAGCAGCCTCCGACTAGCGGGGGGCCAAGAGACCCAGTACTTC.

V and J are TRBV5-1 and TRBJ1-2; no clear D gene. From germline, CDR1 is SGHRS and CDR2 YFSETQ. With 4 bases removed from V and 0 bases from J, the gap between germline ends came to 16 bases. This CDR3 has 16 residues. CDR3 in DNA: TGCGCCAGCAGCGGAACATCAGGTCTTTCTAACTATGGCTACACCTTC. Residues: CASSGTSGLSNYGYTF.

This chain links TRBV28 with TRBJ1-2, with unresolved D. CDR3 size: 14 residues. Germline lookup yields CDR1 MDHEN and CDR2 SYDVKM. Trimming removed 2 bases at V and 8 bases at J, with 15 bases between. CDR3 sequence: CASSLDSFRGGYTF. DNA for the CDR3: TGTGCCAGCAGTTTAGACTCCTTCCGCGGAGGCTACACCTTC.

V gene TRBV7-2 combines with J gene TRBJ1-5; TRBD1 aligns across 8 bases. The CDR3 is 15 amino acids. V lost 5 bases and J lost 8; bases outside the gene matches: 11. Germline CDR1 reads SGHTA; CDR2 reads FQGNSA. CDR3 sequence reads: CASSPQGALGEPQHF. In DNA, the CDR3 is TGTGCCAGCAGCCCGCAGGGGGCTCTCGGGGAGCCCCAGCATTTT.

CDR3 sequence: CASSRGLREKLFF. The CDR3 nucleotides read TGTGCCAGCAGCAGGGGTCTTAGGGAAAAACTGTTTTTT. This chain links TRBV6-5 with TRBJ1-4; possibly TRBD1 for D (6 bases). The germline V gene encodes CDR1 MNHEY and CDR2 SVGAGI. V shed 6 bases and J shed 8 bases, with 13 bases lying between them. The CDR3 length is 13 residues.

The CDR3 here is CASSKDRGSYEQYF. The CDR3 DNA is TGTGCCAGCTCCAAAGACAGGGGCTCCTACGAGCAGTACTTC. The chain recombines TRBV18 with TRBJ2-7; 8 bases fit TRBD1. The germline gives CDR1 KGHSH, CDR2 LQKENI. With V trimmed by 6 bases and J by 0 bases, 4 bases remained unmatched. This CDR3 has 14 amino acids.

This clone was seen once. The chain employs TRBV5-4 and TRBJ2-6; D is undetermined. The germline V gene has CDR1 SGHNT and CDR2 YYREEE (reference sequence). The length of the CDR3 is 17 residues. Trimming took 2 bases from V and 0 from J, leaving 12 bases between them. CDR3 in amino acids: CASSFMRSVSGANVLTF. CDR3 nucleotide sequence: TGTGCCAGCAGCTTCATGCGGTCAGTCTCTGGGGCCAACGTCCTGACTTTC.

V and J are TRBV19 and TRBJ2-3; D may be TRBD2 (6 bases). Trimming stripped 1 base from V and 1 base from J, with 6 bases between. The CDR3 is 14 residues long. CDR1 is LNHDA, CDR2 SQIVND, per germline (reference sequence). The CDR3 nucleotides read TGTGCCAGTAGTATAGCGGGAGGCACAGATACGCAGTATTTT. It encodes CASSIAGGTDTQYF. The whole variable domain, remainder taken from reference TRBV19 and TRBJ2-3, is DGGITQSPKYLFRKEGQNVTLSCEQNLNHDAMYWYRQDPGQGLRLIYYSQIVNDFQKGDIAEGYSVSREKKESFPLTVTSAQKNPTAFYLCASSIAGGTDTQYFGPGTRLTVL.

The chain combines TRBV5-4 with TRBJ2-3; D possibly corresponds to TRBD2 (5 bases). Germline CDR1 and CDR2: SGHNT and YYREEE (reference sequence). Trimming took 4 bases from V and 1 from J, leaving 16 bases between them. The CDR3 length is 16 residues. The CDR3 spells CASSHWRSAGTDTQYF. CDR3 DNA: TGTGCCAGCAGCCATTGGAGGAGCGCTGGCACAGATACGCAGTATTTT.

Ten or more counts support this clone. The V gene is TRBV4-2, the J gene TRBJ2-7; 8 bases map to TRBD1. Germline V gene data show CDR1 as LGHNA and CDR2 as YNFKEQ. The J segment lost 2 bases and the V segment lost 2 bases, leaving 2 bases of the junction unmatched. CDR3 length equals 14 residues. CDR3: CASSQTGGTYEQYF. CDR3 nucleotide sequence: TGTGCCAGCAGCCAAACAGGGGGTACCTACGAGCAGTACTTC.

A single count supports this clone. The chain employs TRBV27 and TRBJ1-2, with 9 bases that match TRBD1. The V and J ends lost 6 bases and 4 bases, in that order; junction bases with no gene match: 6. Germline assignment: CDR1 MNHEY and CDR2 SMNVEV (reference sequence). The CDR3 covers 14 residues. The CDR3 coding sequence is TGTGCCAGCAGGATGGAGGGACAGGGCTATGGCTACACCTTC. This codes for CASRMEGQGYGYTF.

The chain recombines TRBV7-2 with TRBJ1-2, with D tentatively TRBD1 (6 bases). Trimming shortened V by 3 bases and J by 2 bases, and 13 bases separated the two germline ends. The CDR3 sequence is 15 residues long. Germline assignment: CDR1 SGHTA and CDR2 FQGNSA. In DNA, the CDR3 is TGTGCCAGCAGCTTTTCTACAGGGTTAAACTATGGCTACACCTTC. This translates into CASSFSTGLNYGYTF. The variable domain in full, completed from reference TRBV7-2 and TRBJ1-2, reads GAGVSQSPSNKVTEKGKDVELRCDPISGHTALYWYRQSLGQGLEFLIYFQGNSAPDKSGLPSDRFSAERTGGSVSTLTIQRTQQEDSAVYLCASSFSTGLNYGYTFGSGTRLTVV.

Only one count was recorded for this clone. This chain links TRBV9 with TRBJ2-2; D ambiguous. Germline V CDR1 and CDR2: SGDLS, YYNGEE. V was pared by 0 bases and J by 8 bases, with 8 bases between. The CDR3 is 13 residues long. The CDR3 nucleotides are TGTGCCAGCAGCGTAGCCGGTTTTGGGGAGCTGTTTTTT. Translating it yields CASSVAGFGELFF.

The J gene is TRBJ2-2, the V gene TRBV5-4; 10 nucleotides agree with TRBD1. Looked up from germline, CDR1 is SGHNT and CDR2 is YYREEE (reference sequence). The CDR3 is 13 amino acids. V was clipped by 4 bases and J by 11 bases; unmatched bases: 5. CDR3 DNA: TGTGCCAGCAGCGCGGGACAGGGGCGAGAGCTGTTTTTT. Protein product: CASSAGQGRELFF.

This clone was observed many times. V gene TRBV10-3 combines with J gene TRBJ1-2; 7 bases agree with TRBD1. The CDR3 consists of 21 residues. V lost 0 bases and J lost 5; bases outside the gene matches: 24. Germline CDR1 is ENHRY and CDR2 is SYGVKD. CDR3 in amino acids: CAISESWGGLTLTTGDYGYTF. DNA for the CDR3: TGTGCCATCAGTGAGTCTTGGGGCGGGCTTACCCTCACCACAGGGGATTATGGCTACACCTTC.

The chain links TRBV4-3 to TRBJ2-1; TRBD2 matches at 9 bases. J was trimmed by 3 bases and V by 5 bases; bases with no gene match: 8. The germline V gene has CDR1 LGHNA and CDR2 YSLEER. The CDR3 runs to 16 residues. The CDR3 DNA sequence: TGCGCCAGCAGCTTATTGGTGACTAGCGGCTACAATGAGCAGTTCTTC. Translated, it gives CASSLLVTSGYNEQFF.

The chain carries TRBV18 and TRBJ2-7; possibly TRBD2 for D (6 bases). CDR1 is KGHSH, CDR2 LQKENI, per germline. V lost 1 base to trimming and J lost 0 bases, with 13 bases between them. The CDR3 has 16 residues. The CDR3 DNA reads TGTGCCAGCTCACCACTTGGTAGCGGCAGCTCCTACGAGCAGTACTTC. The encoded protein is CASSPLGSGSSYEQYF.

This chain joins TRBV30 and TRBJ1-3, with D uncertain. The CDR3 spans 15 residues. Trimming took off 3 bases at V and 0 bases at J, with 12 bases between the two ends. Germline CDR1 is GTSNPN and CDR2 is SVGIG (reference sequence). The CDR3 spells CAWSSGQLSGNTIYF. The CDR3 coding sequence is TGTGCCTGGAGCTCGGGTCAGCTCTCTGGAAACACCATATATTTT.

The rearrangement joins TRBV2 to TRBJ1-5; TRBD1 aligns across 7 bases. Germline V gene data show CDR1 as SNHLY and CDR2 as FYNNEI. CDR3 size: 13 residues. Trimming took 5 bases from V and 4 from J; bases not matched to a gene: 2. CDR3 DNA: TGTGCCAGCAGTAGACAGGGAAATCAGCCCCAGCATTTT. It translates to CASSRQGNQPQHF. Full variable domain (outside the CDR3, taken from reference TRBV2 and TRBJ1-5): EPEVTQTPSHQVTQMGQEVILRCVPISNHLYFYWYRQILGQKVEFLVSFYNNEISEKSEIFDDQFSVERPDGSNFTLKIRSTKLEDSAMYFCASSRQGNQPQHFGDGTRLSIL.

There are a few counts of this clone. The rearrangement links TRBV19 to TRBJ1-1; maybe TRBD1 (6 bases). Trimming stripped 3 bases from V and 3 bases from J, with 17 bases between. In germline, CDR1 is LNHDA, CDR2 SQIVND (reference sequence). The CDR3 is 16 amino acids. The CDR3 DNA reads as TGTGCCAGTAGTATTCCTCAGGGGCGGAGGTACACTGAAGCTTTCTTT. Translation gives CASSIPQGRRYTEAFF. Using reference TRBV19 and TRBJ1-1 for the parts outside the CDR3, the full variable domain is DGGITQSPKYLFRKEGQNVTLSCEQNLNHDAMYWYRQDPGQGLRLIYYSQIVNDFQKGDIAEGYSVSREKKESFPLTVTSAQKNPTAFYLCASSIPQGRRYTEAFFGQGTRLTVV.